This T cell receptor (beta chain) originates from a study of siplizumab effects on memory and regulatory T cells. The CDR3 has 13 residues. Germline V gene lookup returns CDR1 MGHDK and CDR2 SYGVNS. V gave up 6 bases and J gave up 0 bases, with 6 bases separating them. Concerning this clone itself: Antigen unknown.

Study-level results: Under siplizumab, alloreactive sequences traced to unstimulated CD4+ memory cells were significantly reduced.

TCRdb keeps only in-frame clones here, not all; method: immunoSEQ multiplex PCR. The sample carries about 100,000 clones, around 90% recorded once. The chain is built from TRBV25-1 and TRBJ2-1; D remains ambiguous. This sequence originates from a human donor in good health. The sequencing sample was made of non-Treg CD4+ T cells sorted from blood. CDR3 residues: CASRQSSYNEQFF. CDR3 coding DNA: TGTGCCAGCAGACAGAGCTCCTACAATGAGCAGTTCTTC. The full variable domain, completed using reference TRBV25-1 and TRBJ2-1, is EADIYQTPRYLVIGTGKKITLECSQTMGHDKMYWYQQDPGMELHLIHYSYGVNSTEKGDLSSESTVSRIRTEHFPLTLESARPSHTSQYLCASRQSSYNEQFFGPGTRLTVL.